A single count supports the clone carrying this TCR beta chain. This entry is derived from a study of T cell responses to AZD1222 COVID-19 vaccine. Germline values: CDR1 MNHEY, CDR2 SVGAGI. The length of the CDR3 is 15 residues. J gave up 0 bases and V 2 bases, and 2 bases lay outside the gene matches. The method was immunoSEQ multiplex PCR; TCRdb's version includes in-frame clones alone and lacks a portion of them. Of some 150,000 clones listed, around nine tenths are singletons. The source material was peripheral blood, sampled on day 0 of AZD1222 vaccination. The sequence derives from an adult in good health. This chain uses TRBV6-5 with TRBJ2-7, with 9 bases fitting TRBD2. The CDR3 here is CASSYLTSGSYEQYF. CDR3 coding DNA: TGTGCCAGCAGTTACCTGACTAGCGGCTCCTACGAGCAGTACTTC.